Listed below are T cell receptor beta chains from one sample, sequenced in a study of beta chain features in type 1 diabetes. TCRdb's copy holds only in-frame clones and misses some; the assay was immunoSEQ multiplex PCR. Among approximately 140,000 clones, less than 8.5% were seen once, and the ten largest hold 1.4%. Source material: central memory CD4+ T cells from blood. The receptor source for this set is a woman in her thirties in good health. Both conserved end residues are part of each CDR3. A D gene is named only where the DNA matches it firmly. Expanded clones are given a class, and other clones once, few, many or no size at all.

J gene: TRBJ2-1; V gene: TRBV14; D gene: TRBD2; clone size: NA; CDR3 protein: CASSPMGLADNEQFF; CDR3 DNA: TGTGCCAGCAGCCCGATGGGACTAGCGGACAATGAGCAGTTCTTC
J gene: TRBJ2-1; V gene: TRBV21-1; D gene: NA; clone size: few; CDR3 protein: CASSKGKSRLAGGSFEQFF; CDR3 DNA: TGTGCCAGCAGCAAAGGGAAGTCAAGACTAGCGGGAGGGAGTTTTGAGCAGTTCTTC
J gene: TRBJ1-4; V gene: TRBV19; D gene: NA; clone size: NA; CDR3 protein: CASSIGTGGEKLFF; CDR3 DNA: TGTGCCAGTAGTATAGGCACTGGAGGTGAAAAACTGTTTTTT
J gene: TRBJ1-1; V gene: TRBV19; D gene: TRBD1; clone size: NA; CDR3 protein: CASKVQGSTEAFF; CDR3 DNA: TGTGCCAGTAAAGTACAGGGGAGCACTGAAGCTTTCTTT
J gene: TRBJ1-1; V gene: TRBV10-3; D gene: NA; clone size: few; CDR3 protein: CAISDSGGASTEAFF; CDR3 DNA: TGTGCCATCAGTGATTCTGGGGGGGCGAGCACTGAAGCTTTCTTT
J gene: TRBJ2-2; V gene: TRBV7-3; D gene: NA; clone size: NA; CDR3 protein: CASQKDSTGELFF; CDR3 DNA: TGTGCCAGCCAAAAGGACAGCACCGGGGAGCTGTTTTTT
J gene: TRBJ2-1; V gene: TRBV4-3; D gene: NA; clone size: few; CDR3 protein: CASSQDGGVSYNEQFF; CDR3 DNA: TGCGCCAGCAGCCAAGACGGCGGGGTCTCCTACAATGAGCAGTTCTTC
J gene: TRBJ1-1; V gene: TRBV18; D gene: NA; clone size: NA; CDR3 protein: CASSPKDRPGGGTEAFF; CDR3 DNA: TGTGCCAGCTCACCGAAGGACCGGCCGGGGGGCGGCACTGAAGCTTTCTTT
J gene: TRBJ1-3; V gene: TRBV4-2; D gene: TRBD1; clone size: NA; CDR3 protein: CASSQEPQTGIGNTIYF; CDR3 DNA: TGTGCCAGCAGCCAAGAACCCCAGACAGGGATTGGAAACACCATATATTTT
J gene: TRBJ1-1; V gene: TRBV6-6; D gene: NA; clone size: many; CDR3 protein: CASSEQGTPAEAFF; CDR3 DNA: TGTGCCAGCAGCGAACAGGGTACCCCAGCTGAAGCTTTCTTT
J gene: TRBJ2-7; V gene: TRBV11-3; D gene: TRBD2; clone size: few; CDR3 protein: CASSFLSGSSAYEQYF; CDR3 DNA: TGTGCCAGCAGCTTCCTTAGCGGGAGTTCAGCCTACGAGCAGTACTTC
J gene: TRBJ2-3; V gene: TRBV7-9; D gene: NA; clone size: few; CDR3 protein: CASSLGRTNTDTQYF; CDR3 DNA: TGTGCCAGCAGCTTAGGACGGACAAACACAGATACGCAGTATTTT
J gene: TRBJ2-2; V gene: TRBV11-2; D gene: TRBD1; clone size: few; CDR3 protein: CASSTSGQWTGELFF; CDR3 DNA: TGTGCCAGCAGCACCTCGGGACAGTGGACCGGGGAGCTGTTTTTT
J gene: TRBJ2-7; V gene: TRBV29-1; D gene: TRBD1; clone size: many; CDR3 protein: CSALGQGPSEQYF; CDR3 DNA: TGCAGCGCCCTGGGACAGGGTCCTAGCGAGCAGTACTTC
J gene: TRBJ1-4; V gene: TRBV5-1; D gene: TRBD1; clone size: NA; CDR3 protein: CASSLGRDRGREDEKLFF; CDR3 DNA: TGCGCCAGCAGCTTGGGCCGGGACAGGGGGCGGGAAGATGAAAAACTGTTTTTT
J gene: TRBJ2-1; V gene: TRBV4-2; D gene: TRBD2; clone size: NA; CDR3 protein: CASSQPGTSGINEQFF; CDR3 DNA: TGTGCCAGCAGCCAACCCGGGACTAGCGGGATTAATGAGCAGTTCTTC
J gene: TRBJ2-7; V gene: TRBV7-2; D gene: TRBD2; clone size: NA; CDR3 protein: CASSEGGLATSYEQYF; CDR3 DNA: TGTGCCAGCAGCGAGGGAGGACTAGCGACCTCCTACGAGCAGTACTTC
J gene: TRBJ2-1; V gene: TRBV5-6; D gene: TRBD1; clone size: NA; CDR3 protein: CASSRVAGGWNEQFF; CDR3 DNA: TGTGCCAGCAGCCGAGTGGCAGGGGGCTGGAATGAGCAGTTCTTC
J gene: TRBJ2-4; V gene: TRBV7-3; D gene: TRBD1; clone size: few; CDR3 protein: CASSREGGFKNIQYF; CDR3 DNA: TGTGCCAGCAGCCGAGAAGGGGGCTTCAAAAACATTCAGTACTTC
J gene: TRBJ2-5; V gene: TRBV7-8; D gene: NA; clone size: few; CDR3 protein: CASSRGVLTGQTQYF; CDR3 DNA: TGTGCCAGCAGCCGAGGAGTTCTTACGGGTCAGACCCAGTACTTC
J gene: TRBJ2-5; V gene: TRBV5-1; D gene: TRBD2; clone size: NA; CDR3 protein: CASSLAGLAEETQYF; CDR3 DNA: TGCGCCAGCAGCTTGGCCGGACTAGCGGAAGAGACCCAGTACTTC
J gene: TRBJ2-2; V gene: TRBV11-3; D gene: NA; clone size: NA; CDR3 protein: CASSLGTGNLGGELFF; CDR3 DNA: TGTGCCAGCAGCTTAGGCACGGGAAACTTGGGCGGGGAGCTGTTTTTT
J gene: TRBJ1-2; V gene: TRBV18; D gene: TRBD1; clone size: few; CDR3 protein: CASSPGQGDYGYTF; CDR3 DNA: TGTGCCAGCTCACCAGGACAGGGGGACTATGGCTACACCTTC
J gene: TRBJ1-3; V gene: TRBV7-6; D gene: NA; clone size: few; CDR3 protein: CASSLAEGVSNTIYF; CDR3 DNA: TGTGCCAGCAGCTTAGCCGAGGGGGTTTCGAACACCATATATTTT
J gene: TRBJ2-2; V gene: TRBV14; D gene: NA; clone size: NA; CDR3 protein: CASSQKGVRVTGELFF; CDR3 DNA: TGTGCCAGCAGCCAAAAGGGGGTCCGAGTCACCGGGGAGCTGTTTTTT
J gene: TRBJ2-1; V gene: TRBV4-3; D gene: TRBD2; clone size: NA; CDR3 protein: CASSQGPGTSGYNEQFF; CDR3 DNA: TGCGCCAGCAGCCAAGGTCCCGGGACTAGCGGCTACAATGAGCAGTTCTTC
J gene: TRBJ2-7; V gene: TRBV7-3; D gene: TRBD2; clone size: few; CDR3 protein: CASSLGSGTYEQYF; CDR3 DNA: TGTGCCAGCAGCTTAGGTAGCGGGACTTACGAGCAGTACTTC
J gene: TRBJ1-1; V gene: TRBV25-1; D gene: NA; clone size: NA; CDR3 protein: CASSGKGTEAFF; CDR3 DNA: TGTGCCAGCAGTGGAAAGGGGACAGAAGCTTTCTTT
J gene: TRBJ2-1; V gene: TRBV7-6; D gene: TRBD2; clone size: few; CDR3 protein: CASSLRLAGGFDEQFF; CDR3 DNA: TGTGCCAGCAGCTTACGACTAGCGGGAGGTTTTGATGAGCAGTTCTTC
J gene: TRBJ2-3; V gene: TRBV4-3; D gene: TRBD1; clone size: NA; CDR3 protein: CASSQDNRGYTDTQYF; CDR3 DNA: TGCGCCAGCAGCCAAGATAACAGGGGCTACACAGATACGCAGTATTTT
J gene: TRBJ1-1; V gene: TRBV10-3; D gene: NA; clone size: many; CDR3 protein: CAISDHERNTEAFF; CDR3 DNA: TGTGCCATCAGTGACCACGAGAGAAACACTGAAGCTTTCTTT
J gene: TRBJ2-1; V gene: TRBV2; D gene: TRBD2; clone size: many; CDR3 protein: CASSGLAGSSYNEQFF; CDR3 DNA: TGTGCCAGCAGCGGACTAGCGGGAAGCTCCTACAATGAGCAGTTCTTC
J gene: TRBJ2-5; V gene: TRBV6-1; D gene: TRBD2; clone size: NA; CDR3 protein: CASRTSGTYQETQYF; CDR3 DNA: TGTGCCAGCCGGACTAGCGGAACCTACCAAGAGACCCAGTACTTC
J gene: TRBJ1-2; V gene: TRBV6-5; D gene: TRBD1; clone size: few; CDR3 protein: CASTPHGTVVTGYTF; CDR3 DNA: TGTGCCAGCACCCCCCACGGGACAGTGGTAACTGGCTACACCTTC
J gene: TRBJ2-3; V gene: TRBV29-1; D gene: NA; clone size: many; CDR3 protein: CSVDGRDNTDTQYF; CDR3 DNA: TGCAGCGTTGATGGCCGGGACAACACAGATACGCAGTATTTT
J gene: TRBJ2-5; V gene: TRBV7-2; D gene: NA; clone size: few; CDR3 protein: CASSLGQPLQETQYF; CDR3 DNA: TGTGCCAGCAGCTTGGGACAACCACTCCAAGAGACCCAGTACTTC
J gene: TRBJ2-1; V gene: TRBV6-6; D gene: TRBD2; clone size: NA; CDR3 protein: CAIAYSGVYNEQFF; CDR3 DNA: TGTGCCATCGCCTATAGCGGGGTCTACAATGAGCAGTTCTTC
J gene: TRBJ1-2; V gene: TRBV27; D gene: TRBD1; clone size: NA; CDR3 protein: CASRGTGGAYGYTF; CDR3 DNA: TGTGCCAGCAGGGGGACAGGGGGCGCGTATGGCTACACCTTC
J gene: TRBJ2-1; V gene: TRBV6-5; D gene: NA; clone size: few; CDR3 protein: CASSSGVNEQFF; CDR3 DNA: TGTGCCAGCAGTTCGGGGGTGAATGAGCAGTTCTTC
J gene: TRBJ1-5; V gene: TRBV5-1; D gene: TRBD1; clone size: few; CDR3 protein: CASSWGQGNQPQHF; CDR3 DNA: TGCGCCAGCAGCTGGGGACAGGGGAATCAGCCCCAGCATTTT
J gene: TRBJ2-7; V gene: TRBV4-1; D gene: NA; clone size: few; CDR3 protein: CASSQDVIADYYEQYF; CDR3 DNA: TGCGCCAGCAGCCAAGATGTAATAGCGGACTATTACGAGCAGTACTTC
J gene: TRBJ2-3; V gene: TRBV5-4; D gene: NA; clone size: few; CDR3 protein: CASSLDKGYTDTQYF; CDR3 DNA: TGTGCCAGCAGCTTGGATAAGGGGTACACAGATACGCAGTATTTT
J gene: TRBJ1-2; V gene: TRBV28; D gene: TRBD1; clone size: NA; CDR3 protein: CASSRTGVSYGYTF; CDR3 DNA: TGTGCCAGCAGCCGGACAGGGGTGTCCTATGGCTACACCTTC
J gene: TRBJ2-7; V gene: TRBV7-9; D gene: NA; clone size: few; CDR3 protein: CASSLASTFSYEQYF; CDR3 DNA: TGTGCCAGCAGCTTAGCTTCCACATTTTCCTACGAGCAGTACTTC
J gene: TRBJ2-1; V gene: TRBV14; D gene: TRBD2; clone size: NA; CDR3 protein: CASSPGLAGGPKSFTYNEQFF; CDR3 DNA: TGTGCCAGCAGCCCTGGACTAGCGGGAGGGCCGAAATCATTTACCTACAATGAGCAGTTCTTC
J gene: TRBJ2-3; V gene: TRBV7-9; D gene: NA; clone size: NA; CDR3 protein: CASSPRASTDTQYF; CDR3 DNA: TGTGCCAGCAGCCCCCGTGCGAGCACAGATACGCAGTATTTT
J gene: TRBJ2-1; V gene: TRBV18; D gene: NA; clone size: many; CDR3 protein: CASSPPSYNEQFF; CDR3 DNA: TGTGCCAGCTCACCCCCTTCCTACAATGAGCAGTTCTTC
J gene: TRBJ1-2; V gene: TRBV7-3; D gene: NA; clone size: few; CDR3 protein: CASSPPTDYSYGYTF; CDR3 DNA: TGTGCCAGCAGCCCCCCGACAGATTACTCATATGGCTACACCTTC
J gene: TRBJ2-3; V gene: TRBV21-1; D gene: NA; clone size: NA; CDR3 protein: CASSKGLAGTDTQYF; CDR3 DNA: TGTGCCAGCAGCAAAGGGCTAGCCGGTACAGATACGCAGTATTTT